This T cell receptor (beta chain) comes out of a study of technical replicates of blood from a few donors. Profiling relied on immunoSEQ multiplex PCR, and the TCRdb table lists in-frame clones only, not all of them. The sample records 80,000 to 95,000 clones, roughly 94% being singletons. The CDR3 has 18 amino acids. CDR1 MNHEY and CDR2 SMNVEV come from the germline V gene (reference sequence). V shed 2 bases and J shed 2 bases, with 22 bases lying between them. Sample: T cells isolated from PBMCs. The receptor's source is a human donor in good health. V usage is TRBV27 and J usage is TRBJ2-7; TRBD1 might be the D (5 bases). The CDR3 coding sequence is TGTGCCAGCAGTTTAGGGGCGTTTCGGAGAACTGGGACCTACGAGCAGTACTTC. It translates to CASSLGAFRRTGTYEQYF.